This note documents a single T cell receptor beta chain sequence. As yet, its antigen is unknown. Healthy individuals who donated bone marrow served as the donors. The data belong to a study of cytomegalovirus exposure and HLA in healthy donors. The PCR contained 60 Vbeta and 13 Jbeta primers. Method: immunoSEQ multiplex PCR; TCRdb's copy keeps in-frame clones and lacks some. The sample consists of roughly 180,000 clones, almost 85% of them appearing once. Study-wide results and limits: In an earlier analysis, in under 700 donors, most V segments appeared productive either ~87% or ~30% of the time. The study carried out a later analysis of TCR beta sequences. It associated some 15,000 of them with specific HLA alleles at a false discovery rate of 0.05. A later look showed TCR association rates differing by HLA locus, highest for DRB1 and lowest for HLA-C.

Material: PBMCs. This receptor was taken from a man younger than 45 in good health and CMV-seronegative.

The CDR3 protein is CASSPWGAPDTQYF. CDR3 nucleotide sequence: TGTGCCAGCAGTCCTTGGGGAGCGCCAGATACGCAGTATTTT. The chain carries TRBV6-1 and TRBJ2-3, with D possibly matching TRBD2 (5 bases). Germline V lookup: CDR1 MNHNS, CDR2 SASEGT. The CDR3 has 14 amino acids. Trimming took off 5 bases at V and 4 bases at J, with 13 bases between the two ends.